This T cell receptor beta chain was identified in a study of neurological immune-mediated disorders. On the study more broadly: Of the 34 patients who had multiple sclerosis, some 30 had the relapsing-remitting form and 3 had the secondary progressive form.

CDR1 is SGHRS, CDR2 YFSETQ, per germline. Trimming stripped 2 bases from V and 4 bases from J, with 12 bases between. The CDR3 length is 14 residues. This clonotype was seen at least ten times. The method for making cDNA was 5'RACE, and it used 10-nucleotide random UMIs. TCRdb re-analysed the 5' RACE reads in MiXCR, keeping a single row per CDR3 protein. The sample holds 66,000 or so distinct CDR3 sequences, around 3.3% seen once. The genes are TRBV5-1 and TRBJ1-2; no clear D gene. Source material: PBMCs. The source of this sequence is a middle-aged man with multiple sclerosis. CDR3 sequence: CASSFPGESYGYTF. The CDR3, as DNA: TGCGCCAGCAGCTTCCCAGGAGAAAGCTATGGCTACACCTTC.